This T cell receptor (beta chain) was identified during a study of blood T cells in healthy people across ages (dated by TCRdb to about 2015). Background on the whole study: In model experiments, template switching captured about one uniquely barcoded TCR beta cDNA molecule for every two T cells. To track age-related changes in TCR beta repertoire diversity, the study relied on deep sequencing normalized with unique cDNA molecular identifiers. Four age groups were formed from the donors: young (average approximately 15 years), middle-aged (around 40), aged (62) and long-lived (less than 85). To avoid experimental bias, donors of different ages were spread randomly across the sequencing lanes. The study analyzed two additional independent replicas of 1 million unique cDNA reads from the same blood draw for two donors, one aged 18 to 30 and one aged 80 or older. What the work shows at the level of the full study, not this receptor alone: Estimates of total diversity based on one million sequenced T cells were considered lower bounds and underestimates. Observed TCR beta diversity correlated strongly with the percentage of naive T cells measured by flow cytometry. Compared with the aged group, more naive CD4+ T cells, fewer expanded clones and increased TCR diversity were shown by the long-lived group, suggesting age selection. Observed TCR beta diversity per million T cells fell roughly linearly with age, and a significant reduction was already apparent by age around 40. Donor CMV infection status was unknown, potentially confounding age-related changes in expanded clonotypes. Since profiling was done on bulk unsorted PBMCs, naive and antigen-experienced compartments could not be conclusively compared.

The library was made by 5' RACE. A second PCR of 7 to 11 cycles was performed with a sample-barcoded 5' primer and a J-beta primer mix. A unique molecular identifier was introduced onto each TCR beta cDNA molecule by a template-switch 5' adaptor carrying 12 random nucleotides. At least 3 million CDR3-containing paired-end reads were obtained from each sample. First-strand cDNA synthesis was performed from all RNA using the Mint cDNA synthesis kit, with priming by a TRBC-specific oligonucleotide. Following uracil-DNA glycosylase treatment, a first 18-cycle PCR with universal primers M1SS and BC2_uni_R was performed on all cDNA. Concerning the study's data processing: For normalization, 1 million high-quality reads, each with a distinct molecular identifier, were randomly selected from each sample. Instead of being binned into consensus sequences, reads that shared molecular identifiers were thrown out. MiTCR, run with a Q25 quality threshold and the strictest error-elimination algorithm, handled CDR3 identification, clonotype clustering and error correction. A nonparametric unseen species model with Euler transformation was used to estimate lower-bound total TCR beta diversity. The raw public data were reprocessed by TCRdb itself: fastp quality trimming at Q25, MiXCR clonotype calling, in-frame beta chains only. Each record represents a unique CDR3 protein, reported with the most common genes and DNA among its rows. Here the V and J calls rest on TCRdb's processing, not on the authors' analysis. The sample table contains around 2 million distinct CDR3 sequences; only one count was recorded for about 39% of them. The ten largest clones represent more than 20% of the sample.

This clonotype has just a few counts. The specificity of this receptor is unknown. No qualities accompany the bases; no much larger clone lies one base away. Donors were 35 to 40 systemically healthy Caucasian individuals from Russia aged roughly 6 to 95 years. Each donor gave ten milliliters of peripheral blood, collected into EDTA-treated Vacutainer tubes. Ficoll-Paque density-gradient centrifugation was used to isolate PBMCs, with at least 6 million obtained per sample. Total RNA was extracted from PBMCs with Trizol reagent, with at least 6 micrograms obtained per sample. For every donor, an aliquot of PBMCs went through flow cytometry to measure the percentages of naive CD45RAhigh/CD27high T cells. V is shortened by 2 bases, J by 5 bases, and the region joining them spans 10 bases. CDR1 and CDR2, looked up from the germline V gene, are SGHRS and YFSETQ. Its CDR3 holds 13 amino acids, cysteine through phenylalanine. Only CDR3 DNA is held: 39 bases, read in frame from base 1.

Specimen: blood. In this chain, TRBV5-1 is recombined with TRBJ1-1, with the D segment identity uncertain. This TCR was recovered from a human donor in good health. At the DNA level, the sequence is TGCGCCAGCAGCTTAGGTTCGGAAACTGAAGCTTTCTTT. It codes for CASSLGSETEAFF.